This TCR beta chain was sequenced for a study of T cells in Graves' hyperthyroidism and ophthalmopathy. General observations from the study: Most clonotypes expanded in thyroid above 0.001 were likewise present in blood. A 13 V-J model separated ophthalmopathy from stable hyperthyroidism.

It was RNA transcripts that yielded the amplified TCR beta CDR3 regions. A set of HTBI primers served as the primers for a first-round RT-PCR of the TCR CDR3. From the multiplex PCR reads, TCRdb called clonotypes with MiXCR, one entry per CDR3 protein. The repertoire holds roughly 170,000 distinct CDR3 sequences, with 15% to 20% as singletons. This clonotype was observed at least ten times. The antigen remains undetermined. The CDR3 consists of 17 residues. V dropped 6 bases and J dropped 8; count of bases not matched to a gene: 17. Germline values: CDR1 MDHEN, CDR2 SYDVKM. The sample consisted of blood. The chain links TRBV28 to TRBJ2-1; 9 nucleotides agree with TRBD1. The source is a woman aged 45-65 years with Graves' hyperthyroidism. The CDR3 sequence is CASSSELPGQGPYEQFF. CDR3 sequence (DNA): TGTGCCAGCAGCTCAGAACTGCCGGGACAGGGACCCTATGAGCAGTTCTTC.